One sample yielded the 32 T cell receptor beta chains listed below, sequenced in a study of metastatic and nonmetastatic thyroid tumors. MiXCR reprocessed the PCR reads for TCRdb. The sample yields some 86,000 clones, about 12% seen once. Each patient came to thyroid surgery without any prior treatment (of any kind). The sample comprised tumor tissue. These receptors came from a female donor with papillary thyroid cancer or a benign thyroid nodule (not recorded which). Some clones in this sample may be carry-over from other donors' samples.

This clone has just a few counts. It may be a read error: a sequence one base away is much more abundant. V gene TRBV27 combines with J gene TRBJ1-5, with D maybe TRBD1 (5 bases). The CDR3 is made up of 15 amino acids. V lost 7 bases and J lost 2, with 15 bases in between. CDR1 and CDR2 from the germline V gene are MNHEY and SMNVEV (reference sequence). The CDR3, as DNA: TGTGCCAGCATCCTCAGGGTAGAAGGCAATCAGCCCCAGCATTTT. Amino acids: CASILRVEGNQPQHF.

This clone was observed at least ten times. This CDR3 is also generated by other DNA sequences in the sample. The chain uses TRBV5-1 and TRBJ2-1, with unresolved D. V was shortened by 2 bases and J by 0 bases, with 12 bases between the two germline ends. This CDR3 comprises 16 residues. Germline loops: CDR1 SGHRS, CDR2 YFSETQ. In DNA form, the CDR3 reads TGCGCCAGCAGCTTCGCGACAATGAGCTCCTACAATGAGCAGTTCTTC. Its protein is CASSFATMSSYNEQFF.

This clone was recorded at least ten times. The J gene is TRBJ2-1, the V gene TRBV9; D unclear. V lost 0 bases and J lost 0, with 4 bases in between. The CDR3 has 14 amino acids. From germline, CDR1 is SGDLS and CDR2 YYNGEE. The DNA of the CDR3 is TGTGCCAGCAGCGTAGCCAGCTCCTACAATGAGCAGTTCTTC. Protein product: CASSVASSYNEQFF.

In this sample, this clone turned up many times. The J gene is TRBJ2-7, the V gene TRBV20-1; 13 bases are shared with TRBD2. CDR1 and CDR2 from the germline V gene are DFQATT and SNEGSKA (reference sequence). The CDR3 totals 14 residues. J lost 6 bases, V lost 5 bases, and 7 bases had no gene match. For the CDR3, the DNA is TGCAGTGCTTCCCCCGGACTAGCGGGAGTCGAGCAGTACTTC. Its translation is CSASPGLAGVEQYF.

This clone has at least ten counts. The chain employs TRBV20-1 and TRBJ2-3, with TRBD2 matching 9 bases. Germline V CDR1 and CDR2: DFQATT, SNEGSKA (reference sequence). Trimming cost V 2 bases and J 2 bases; bases outside gene matches: 8. The CDR3 spans 16 residues. CDR3 nucleotide sequence: TGCAGTGCTAGACCCTGGGCTAGCGGGACCACAGATACGCAGTATTTT. Translating it yields CSARPWASGTTDTQYF.

This clone appeared once. This chain uses TRBV5-1 with TRBJ2-1; the D gene is possibly TRBD2 (6 bases). Germline V gives CDR1 SGHRS, CDR2 YFSETQ. The CDR3 contains 14 residues. The germline V and J ends were trimmed by 6 bases and 5 bases, with 15 bases remaining between them. The CDR3 reads CASNLGQRDNEQFF. The CDR3 DNA reads as TGCGCCAGCAACCTTGGCCAGCGGGACAATGAGCAGTTCTTC.

This clone was observed many times. Other DNA sequences in this sample translate to the same CDR3. V is TRBV27 and J is TRBJ2-2; possibly TRBD2 for D (5 bases). Trimming stripped 0 bases from V and 5 bases from J, with 7 bases between. The V gene's germline CDR1 is MNHEY and CDR2 SMNVEV (reference sequence). The CDR3 length is 14 residues. CDR3 in amino acids: CASSLSSGTGELFF. The DNA for the CDR3 is TGTGCCAGCAGTTTATCGTCGGGGACCGGGGAGCTGTTTTTT.

This clone was seen at least ten times. The V and J genes are TRBV15 and TRBJ2-1; TRBD2 matches at 10 bases. Losses at the gene ends were 11 bases for V and 8 bases for J; bases not matched to a gene: 15. The CDR3 has 15 amino acids. Looked up from germline, CDR1 is LNHNV and CDR2 is YYDKDF (reference sequence). CDR3 nucleotide sequence: TGTGCCTCTGGCCCTATAGCGGGAGGAGTCTATGAGCAGTTCTTC. Residues: CASGPIAGGVYEQFF.

Only a few counts were recorded for this clone. A read error may explain this, as a much larger clone is one base away. The chain uses TRBV9 and TRBJ1-2; D perhaps matches TRBD1 (6 bases). This CDR3 is 15 amino acids long. V lost 3 bases and J lost 7, with 19 bases in between. The germline gives CDR1 SGDLS, CDR2 YYNGEE. The CDR3: CASSAKDRHVCGYTF. Here the CDR3 DNA reads TGTGCCAGCAGCGCGAAAGACAGGCATGTATGTGGCTACACCTTC.

This clone was detected many times. This rearrangement joins TRBV2 to TRBJ1-5; D is undetermined. This CDR3 is 15 amino acids long. Trimming took off 5 bases at V and 8 bases at J, with 19 bases between the two ends. CDR1 is SNHLY, CDR2 FYNNEI, per germline. CDR3 sequence: CASSQPVGLGKPQHF. The CDR3 nucleotides read TGTGCCAGCAGTCAACCAGTAGGCCTAGGAAAGCCCCAGCATTTT.

In the case of this clone: A clone one base away is much larger, so this may be a read error. V and J are TRBV30 and TRBJ2-1; tentative D call: TRBD1 (6 bases). The V end lost 5 bases, the J end lost 8 bases, and 16 bases lay between the germline ends. This CDR3 region has 13 residues. Germline loops: CDR1 GTSNPN, CDR2 SVGIG (reference sequence). CDR3 nucleotide sequence: TGTGCCTGGGGATACAGGGTAGTATATGAGCAGTTCTTC. Protein product: CAWGYRVVYEQFF.

This clone was detected once. Being one base from a much bigger clone, this may be a read error. The chain recombines TRBV7-8 with TRBJ2-4; TRBD1 matches 9 bases. The germline gives CDR1 SGHVS, CDR2 FQNEAQ. V was pared by 7 bases and J by 2 bases, with 9 bases of the junction left unmatched. This CDR3 spans 16 amino acids. This CDR3 reads CASIPQTGGTKNIQYF. CDR3 nucleotides: TGTGCCAGCATCCCCCAGACAGGGGGGACCAAAAACATTCAGTACTTC.

This clone was counted at least ten times. The genes are TRBV20-1 and TRBJ1-5; 7 bases fit TRBD1. This CDR3 spans 13 amino acids. Trimming cost V 6 bases and J 4 bases; bases outside gene matches: 6. CDR1 DFQATT and CDR2 SNEGSKA come from the germline V gene (reference sequence). In nucleotides, the CDR3 is TGCAGTGCCACCGGGACAGCTAATCAGCCCCAGCATTTT. Its protein is CSATGTANQPQHF.

This clone was counted at least ten times. The rearrangement uses TRBV29-1 and TRBJ2-1, with D perhaps matching TRBD2 (5 bases). From germline, CDR1 is SQVTM and CDR2 ANQGSEA. Deletions cut 5 bases from V and 10 bases from J, with 12 bases between. The CDR3 runs to 11 residues. CDR3 sequence reads: CSVRSPGEQFF. CDR3 DNA: TGCAGCGTTAGGTCCCCGGGGGAGCAGTTCTTC.

At least ten counts were recorded for this clone. Other DNA sequences from this sample encode an identical CDR3 as well. J is TRBJ2-5 and V is TRBV5-1; D ambiguous. Germline V gene data show CDR1 as SGHRS and CDR2 as YFSETQ. The CDR3 has 14 amino acids. Trimming cost V 1 base and J 2 bases, with 9 bases left between them. The CDR3 sequence is CASSLIRRQETQYF. The CDR3 DNA follows: TGCGCCAGCAGCTTGATCCGCCGTCAAGAGACCCAGTACTTC.

Worth noting for this clone: A much larger clone lies one base from this, so it may be a read error. The rearrangement links TRBV7-3 to TRBJ2-3, with 8 positions matching TRBD2. This CDR3 has 15 residues. In germline, CDR1 is SGHTA, CDR2 FQGTGA. The J segment lost 2 bases and the V segment lost 4 bases, leaving 5 bases of the junction unmatched. CDR3: CASSSGLALTDTQYF. CDR3 nucleotide sequence: TGTGCCAGCAGCTCAGGACTAGCCCTCACAGATACGCAGTATTTT.

This clone was seen at least ten times. The chain employs TRBV20-1 and TRBJ1-6; no clear D. This CDR3 comprises 14 residues. V was pared by 1 base and J by 7 bases, with 11 bases between. Germline CDR1 and CDR2: DFQATT and SNEGSKA (reference sequence). CDR3 amino acids: CSARGTWPNSPLHF. DNA for the CDR3: TGCAGTGCTAGAGGGACTTGGCCGAATTCACCCCTCCACTTT.

This clone was detected many times. The chain carries TRBV27 and TRBJ1-5, with D maybe TRBD1 (5 bases). Trimming left V 5 bases short and J 5 bases short, with 19 bases between. Germline V gene sequence: CDR1 MNHEY, CDR2 SMNVEV (reference sequence). The CDR3 is 16 amino acids. DNA for the CDR3: TGTGCCAGCAGTCGACTGGTGGTGAGGGGCGATCAGCCCCAGCATTTT. This codes for CASSRLVVRGDQPQHF.

This clone was picked up many times. The chain carries TRBV12-3 or TRBV12-4 and TRBJ1-4; D not certain. The CDR3 contains 12 residues. The V and J ends lost 5 bases and 8 bases respectively, with 9 bases between them. DNA of the CDR3: TGTGCCAGCAGTATTTGGGGAGAAAAACTGTTTTTT. Translating gives CASSIWGEKLFF.

This clone was recorded many times. The chain links TRBV20-1 to TRBJ2-1, with D possibly called TRBD1 or TRBD2 (6 bases each). Germline lookup yields CDR1 DFQATT and CDR2 SNEGSKA (reference sequence). This CDR3 has 13 residues. Trimming removed 5 bases at V and 7 bases at J, with 15 bases between. CDR3 sequence reads: CSARRGGINEQFF. The CDR3 DNA reads TGCAGTGCTCGTCGAGGGGGGATAAATGAGCAGTTCTTC.

This clone was found many times. This chain connects TRBV6-1 to TRBJ1-3, with D unresolved. With 8 bases removed from V and 4 bases from J, the gap between germline ends came to 6 bases. The CDR3 runs 11 residues. CDR1 and CDR2 (germline): MNHNS, SASEGT. The DNA of the CDR3 is TGTGCCAGCTCAGAGGGAAACACCATATATTTT. Its protein product is CASSEGNTIYF.

This clone was seen ten or more times. Other DNA sequences from this sample encode an identical CDR3 as well. This rearrangement joins TRBV27 to TRBJ1-6; D is unresolved. The CDR3 consists of 14 residues. Germline values: CDR1 MNHEY, CDR2 SMNVEV (reference sequence). V was shortened by 0 bases and J by 5 bases, with 5 bases between the two germline ends. CDR3 in amino acids: CASSLSAHNSPLHF. In DNA, the CDR3 is TGTGCCAGCAGTTTATCGGCTCATAATTCACCCCTCCACTTT.

This clone was counted only a few times. The J gene is TRBJ1-5, the V gene TRBV30; D is possibly TRBD1 (6 bases). Trimming left V 0 bases short and J 5 bases short, with 11 bases between. The CDR3 extends over 14 amino acids. Germline CDR1 and CDR2: GTSNPN and SVGIG (reference sequence). The CDR3 sequence is CAWSVGGLDQPQHF. The DNA for the CDR3 is TGTGCCTGGAGTGTTGGGGGGCTAGATCAGCCCCAGCATTTT.

Worth noting for this clone: This may stem from a read error, because a much larger clone lies one nucleotide away. The chain joins TRBV9 to TRBJ2-5, with a weak D call TRBD2 (6 bases). In germline, CDR1 is SGDLS, CDR2 YYNGEE. V lost 3 bases and J lost 6, with 12 bases in between. This CDR3 spans 13 amino acids. The CDR3 loop reads CASSGRGKQTQYF. CDR3 nucleotides: TGTGCCAGCAGCGGCCGGGGGAAACAGACCCAGTACTTC.

This clone was recorded at least ten times. The rearrangement links TRBV14 to TRBJ1-6, with 8 bases matching TRBD1. V was clipped by 0 bases and J by 10 bases; unmatched bases: 5. Germline assignment: CDR1 SGHDN and CDR2 FVKESK. The CDR3 runs 15 residues. CDR3 sequence reads: CASSQELAGGSPLHF. DNA of the CDR3: TGTGCCAGCAGCCAAGAATTGGCAGGGGGCTCACCCCTCCACTTT.

At least ten counts were recorded for this clone. The gene calls are TRBV20-1 and TRBJ2-7; possibly TRBD2 for D (5 bases). Deletions cut 5 bases from V and 7 bases from J, with 15 bases between. The CDR3 consists of 12 residues. Germline V gene sequence: CDR1 DFQATT, CDR2 SNEGSKA (reference sequence). The CDR3 protein is CSAPLTPGEQYF. CDR3 DNA: TGCAGTGCTCCACTGACCCCGGGGGAGCAGTACTTC.

This clone has ten or more counts. CDR3 coding DNA: TGTGCCAGCAGTGCTGGCTCTGGGGCCAACGTCCTGACTTTC. Its protein product is CASSAGSGANVLTF. The chain uses TRBV6-1 and TRBJ2-6; D not certain. Germline values: CDR1 MNHNS, CDR2 SASEGT. CDR3 length: 14 residues. Trimming took 4 bases from V and 0 from J, leaving 4 bases between them.

This clone was seen many times. V gene TRBV10-3 combines with J gene TRBJ2-4, with D possibly being TRBD2 (6 bases). Germline V CDR1 and CDR2: ENHRY, SYGVKD. V lost 0 bases and J lost 9, with 15 bases in between. The CDR3 contains 15 residues. The CDR3 nucleotides are TGTGCCATCAGTGAGTCGGACGTCGGAGGGAGCATTCAGTACTTC. It translates to CAISESDVGGSIQYF.

On this clone itself: This clone may be a read error of a much larger clone one base away. The rearrangement links TRBV24-1 to TRBJ2-3, with TRBD2 identical over 7 bases. V was pared by 0 bases and J by 2 bases, with 7 bases of the junction left unmatched. CDR3 length equals 17 residues. Per the germline V gene, CDR1 is KGHDR and CDR2 is SFDVKD. The CDR3 region has the DNA TGTGCCACCAGTGATTTGCGGCGCGGGGGATTCACAGATACGCAGTATTTT. It translates to CATSDLRRGGFTDTQYF.

This clone occurred a few times. The junction departs from the called germline gene at one end, perhaps through a read error. This rearrangement joins TRBV6-7 to TRBJ2-7; D uncertain. TRBV6-7 is labeled an ORF, and its function is uncertain. CDR3 size: 15 residues. CDR3 nucleotides: TGTGTCAGCAGTTGCCCTGGTGGGCGGTTCCACGAGCAGTACTTC. Translation gives CVSSCPGGRFHEQYF.

At least ten counts were recorded for this clone. V is TRBV27 and J is TRBJ2-3; possibly TRBD1 for D (5 bases). CDR1 MNHEY and CDR2 SMNVEV come from the germline V gene (reference sequence). The CDR3 covers 15 residues. V shed 3 bases and J shed 3 bases, with 13 bases lying between them. The CDR3 DNA reads TGTGCCAGCAGTTTTTGGGCAGGGATGACAGATACGCAGTATTTT. Translating it yields CASSFWAGMTDTQYF.

In this sample, this clone turned up a few times. The germline gene is not matched at one end of the junction; a read error may be the cause. This chain connects TRBV12-3 or TRBV12-4 to TRBJ1-2; D is undetermined. The CDR3 spans 12 residues. The CDR3 sequence: CASSLGGYGCTF. The CDR3 DNA sequence: TGTGCCAGCAGTCTAGGTGGTTATGGCTGCACCTTC.